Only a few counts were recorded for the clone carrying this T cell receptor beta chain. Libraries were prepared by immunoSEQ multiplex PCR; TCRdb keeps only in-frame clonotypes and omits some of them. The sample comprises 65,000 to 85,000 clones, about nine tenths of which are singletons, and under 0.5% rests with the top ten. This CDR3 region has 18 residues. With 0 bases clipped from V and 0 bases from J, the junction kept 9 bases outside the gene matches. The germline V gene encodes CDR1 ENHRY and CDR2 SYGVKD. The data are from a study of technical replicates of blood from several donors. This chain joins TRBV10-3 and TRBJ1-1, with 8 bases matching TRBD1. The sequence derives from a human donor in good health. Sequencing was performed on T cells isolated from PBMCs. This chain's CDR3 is CAISESIGQGAMNTEAFF. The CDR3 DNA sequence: TGTGCCATCAGTGAGTCGATTGGGCAGGGGGCTATGAACACTGAAGCTTTCTTT.